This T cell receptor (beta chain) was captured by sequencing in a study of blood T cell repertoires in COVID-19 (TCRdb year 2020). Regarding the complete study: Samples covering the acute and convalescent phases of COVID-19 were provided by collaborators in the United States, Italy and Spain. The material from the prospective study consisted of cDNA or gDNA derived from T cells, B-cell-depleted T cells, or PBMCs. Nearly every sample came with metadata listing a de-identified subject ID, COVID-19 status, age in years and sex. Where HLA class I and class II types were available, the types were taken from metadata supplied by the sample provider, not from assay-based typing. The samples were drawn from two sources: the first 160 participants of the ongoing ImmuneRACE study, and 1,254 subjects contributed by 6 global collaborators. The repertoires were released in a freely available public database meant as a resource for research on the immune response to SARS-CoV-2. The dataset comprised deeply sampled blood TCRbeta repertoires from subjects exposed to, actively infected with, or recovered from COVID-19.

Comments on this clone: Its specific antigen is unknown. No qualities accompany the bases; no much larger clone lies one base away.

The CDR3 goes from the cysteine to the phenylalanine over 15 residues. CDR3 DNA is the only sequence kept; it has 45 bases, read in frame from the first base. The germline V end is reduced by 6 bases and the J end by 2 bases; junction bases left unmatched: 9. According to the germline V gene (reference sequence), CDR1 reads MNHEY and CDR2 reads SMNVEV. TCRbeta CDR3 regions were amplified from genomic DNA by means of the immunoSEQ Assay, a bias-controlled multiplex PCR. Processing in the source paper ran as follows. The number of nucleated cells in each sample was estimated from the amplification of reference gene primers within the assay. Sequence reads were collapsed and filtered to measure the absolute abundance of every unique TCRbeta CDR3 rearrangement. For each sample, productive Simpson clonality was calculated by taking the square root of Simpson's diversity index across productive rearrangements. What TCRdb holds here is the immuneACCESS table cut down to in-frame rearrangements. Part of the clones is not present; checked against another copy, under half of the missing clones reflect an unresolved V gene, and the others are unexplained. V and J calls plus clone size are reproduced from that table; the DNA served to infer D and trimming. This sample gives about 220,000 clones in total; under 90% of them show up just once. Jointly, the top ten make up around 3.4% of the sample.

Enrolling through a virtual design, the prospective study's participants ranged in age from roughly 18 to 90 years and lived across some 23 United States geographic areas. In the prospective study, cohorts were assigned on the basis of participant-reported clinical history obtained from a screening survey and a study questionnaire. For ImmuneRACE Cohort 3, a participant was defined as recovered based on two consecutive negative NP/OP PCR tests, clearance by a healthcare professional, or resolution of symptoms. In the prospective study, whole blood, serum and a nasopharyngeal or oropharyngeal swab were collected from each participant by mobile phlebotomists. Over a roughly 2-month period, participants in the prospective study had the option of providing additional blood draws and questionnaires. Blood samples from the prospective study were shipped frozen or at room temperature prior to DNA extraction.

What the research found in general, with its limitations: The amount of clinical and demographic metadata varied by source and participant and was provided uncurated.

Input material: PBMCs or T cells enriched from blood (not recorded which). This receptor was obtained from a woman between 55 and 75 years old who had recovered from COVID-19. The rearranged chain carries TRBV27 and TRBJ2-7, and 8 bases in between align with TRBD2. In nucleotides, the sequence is TGTGCCAGCAGAGCATGGGGGCGGGAGGCCTACGAGCAGTACTTC. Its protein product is CASRAWGREAYEQYF.